This T cell receptor (beta chain) came from a study of blood T cells in healthy people across ages. Study as a whole: Every two T cells gave about one barcoded beta molecule via template switching.

As concerns this clonotype: What it recognizes is unknown.

The V gene's germline CDR1 is MNHEY and CDR2 SMNVEV (reference sequence). V shed 10 bases and J shed 3 bases, with 10 bases lying between them. This CDR3 comprises 13 residues. Per sample, at least 5 micrograms of total RNA were extracted. Then a second PCR, running roughly 7 to 11 cycles, was carried out with a sample-barcoded 5' primer and a J-beta primer mix. TCRdb used MiXCR to reprocess the 5' RACE reads, holding one entry per CDR3 protein. The sample has hundreds of thousands of distinct CDR3 sequences; 58% are singletons. Study results and limitations: Roughly linear declines in TCR beta diversity per million T cells occurred with age.

V is TRBV27 and J is TRBJ1-6; no clear D. The sequenced material came from blood. This TCR was recovered from a man aged 25 to 45 in good health. This CDR3 reads CATSLNYNSPLHF. CDR3 DNA: TGTGCCACCTCACTGAACTATAATTCACCCCTCCACTTT.